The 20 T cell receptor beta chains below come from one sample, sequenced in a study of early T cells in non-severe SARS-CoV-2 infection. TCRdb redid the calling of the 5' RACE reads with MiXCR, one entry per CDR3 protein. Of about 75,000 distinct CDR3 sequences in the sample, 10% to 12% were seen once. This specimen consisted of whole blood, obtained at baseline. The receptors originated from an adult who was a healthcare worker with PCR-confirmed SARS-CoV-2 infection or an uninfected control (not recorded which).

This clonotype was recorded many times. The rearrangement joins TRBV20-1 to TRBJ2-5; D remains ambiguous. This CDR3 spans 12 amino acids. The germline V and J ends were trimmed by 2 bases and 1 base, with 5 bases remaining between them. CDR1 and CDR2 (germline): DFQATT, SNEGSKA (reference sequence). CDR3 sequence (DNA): TGCAGTGCTAGATGGGGCCAAGAGACCCAGTACTTC. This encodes CSARWGQETQYF.

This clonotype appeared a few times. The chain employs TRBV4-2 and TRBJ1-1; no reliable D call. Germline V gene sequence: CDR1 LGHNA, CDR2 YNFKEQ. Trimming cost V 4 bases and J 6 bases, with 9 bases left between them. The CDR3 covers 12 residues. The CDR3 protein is CASSPGFPEAFF. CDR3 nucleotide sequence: TGTGCCAGCAGCCCTGGGTTCCCTGAAGCTTTCTTT.

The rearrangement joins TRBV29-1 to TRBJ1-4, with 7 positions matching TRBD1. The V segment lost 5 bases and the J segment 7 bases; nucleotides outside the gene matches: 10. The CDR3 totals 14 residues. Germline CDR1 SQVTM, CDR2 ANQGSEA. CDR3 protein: CSVRPGTVPEKLFF. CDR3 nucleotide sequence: TGCAGCGTTAGGCCTGGGACAGTCCCTGAAAAACTGTTTTTT.

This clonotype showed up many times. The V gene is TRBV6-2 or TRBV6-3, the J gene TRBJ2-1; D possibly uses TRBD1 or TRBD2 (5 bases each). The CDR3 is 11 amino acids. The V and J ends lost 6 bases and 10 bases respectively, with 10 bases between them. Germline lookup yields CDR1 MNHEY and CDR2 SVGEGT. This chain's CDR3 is CASSLGTEQFF. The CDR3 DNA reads TGTGCCAGCAGCCTGGGGACCGAGCAGTTCTTC.

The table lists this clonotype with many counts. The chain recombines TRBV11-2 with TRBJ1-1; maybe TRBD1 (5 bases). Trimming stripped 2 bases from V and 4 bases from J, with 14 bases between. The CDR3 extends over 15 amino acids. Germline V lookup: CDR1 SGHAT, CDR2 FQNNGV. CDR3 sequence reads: CASSLKQVLSTEAFF. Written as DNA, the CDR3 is TGTGCCAGCAGCTTAAAACAGGTGCTTAGCACTGAAGCTTTCTTT.

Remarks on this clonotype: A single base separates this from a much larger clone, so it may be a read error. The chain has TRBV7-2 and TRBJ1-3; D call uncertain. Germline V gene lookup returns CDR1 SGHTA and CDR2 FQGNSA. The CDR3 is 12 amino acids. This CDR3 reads CAGSEQGNTIYF. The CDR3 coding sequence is TGTGCCGGCAGCGAACAGGGAAACACCATATATTTT.

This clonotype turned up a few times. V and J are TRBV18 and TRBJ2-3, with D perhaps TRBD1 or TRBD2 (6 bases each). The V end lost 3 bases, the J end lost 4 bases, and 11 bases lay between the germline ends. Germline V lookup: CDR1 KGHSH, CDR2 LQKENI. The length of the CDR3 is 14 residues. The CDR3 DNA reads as TGTGCCAGCTCACCTAAGGGGGGCCCAGATACGCAGTATTTT. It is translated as CASSPKGGPDTQYF.

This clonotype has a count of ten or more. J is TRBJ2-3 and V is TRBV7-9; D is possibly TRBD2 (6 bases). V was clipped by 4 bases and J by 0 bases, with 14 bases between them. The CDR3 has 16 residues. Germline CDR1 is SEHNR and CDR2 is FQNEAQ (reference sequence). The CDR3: CASSWRASPSTDTQYF. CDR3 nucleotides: TGTGCCAGCAGCTGGAGGGCGTCACCTAGCACAGATACGCAGTATTTT.

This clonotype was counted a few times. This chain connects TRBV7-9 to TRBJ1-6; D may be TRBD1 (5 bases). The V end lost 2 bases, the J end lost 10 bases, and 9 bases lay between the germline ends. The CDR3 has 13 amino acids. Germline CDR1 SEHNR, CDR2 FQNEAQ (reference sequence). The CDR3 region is CASSLWGESPLHF. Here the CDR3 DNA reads TGTGCCAGCAGCTTATGGGGGGAGTCACCCCTCCACTTT.

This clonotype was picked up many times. The CDR3 coding sequence is TGTGCCAGCAGCTTAGATGCAGGCCCCTACGAGCAGTACTTC. Protein sequence: CASSLDAGPYEQYF. The rearrangement uses TRBV11-2 and TRBJ2-7; unclear D gene. With 0 bases removed from V and 2 bases from J, the gap between germline ends came to 8 bases. Per germline, CDR1 SGHAT and CDR2 FQNNGV. The CDR3 totals 14 residues.

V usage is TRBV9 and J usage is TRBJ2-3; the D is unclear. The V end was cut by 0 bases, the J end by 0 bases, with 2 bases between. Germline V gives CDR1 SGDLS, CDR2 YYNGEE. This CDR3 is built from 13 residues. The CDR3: CASSVGSTDTQYF. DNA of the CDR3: TGTGCCAGCAGCGTAGGCAGCACAGATACGCAGTATTTT.

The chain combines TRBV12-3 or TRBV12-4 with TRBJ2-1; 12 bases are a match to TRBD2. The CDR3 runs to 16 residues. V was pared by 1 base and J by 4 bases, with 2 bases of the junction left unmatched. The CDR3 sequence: CASSLGTSGAYNEQFF. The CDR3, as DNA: TGTGCCAGCAGTTTAGGGACTAGCGGGGCTTACAATGAGCAGTTCTTC.

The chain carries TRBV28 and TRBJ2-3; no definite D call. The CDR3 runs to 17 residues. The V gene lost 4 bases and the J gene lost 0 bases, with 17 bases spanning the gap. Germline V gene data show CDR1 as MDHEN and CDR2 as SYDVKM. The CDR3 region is CASSSPFDLRSTDTQYF. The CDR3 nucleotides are TGTGCCAGCAGTTCACCCTTTGACCTCCGGAGCACAGATACGCAGTATTTT.

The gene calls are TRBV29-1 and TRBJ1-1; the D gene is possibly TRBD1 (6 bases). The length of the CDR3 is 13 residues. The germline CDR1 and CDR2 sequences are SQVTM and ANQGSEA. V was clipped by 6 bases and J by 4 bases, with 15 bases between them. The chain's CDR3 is CSVTGSLATEAFF. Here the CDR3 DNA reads TGCAGCGTAACAGGGTCCCTTGCCACTGAAGCTTTCTTT.

CDR3 in amino acids: CASSSKRRERAKNIQYF. In nucleotides, the CDR3 is TGTGCCAGCAGTTCAAAACGGCGGGAACGAGCCAAAAACATTCAGTACTTC. The chain carries TRBV6-5 and TRBJ2-4; D is perhaps TRBD2 (6 bases). Trimming pared 4 bases from V and 0 bases from J, leaving 16 bases between. Germline assignment: CDR1 MNHEY and CDR2 SVGAGI. This CDR3 is built from 17 residues.

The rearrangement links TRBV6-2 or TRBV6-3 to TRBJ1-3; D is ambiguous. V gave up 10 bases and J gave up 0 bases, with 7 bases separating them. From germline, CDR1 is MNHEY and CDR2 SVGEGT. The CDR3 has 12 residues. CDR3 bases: TGTGCCACGGGGAGCTCTGGAAACACCATATATTTT. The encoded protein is CATGSSGNTIYF.

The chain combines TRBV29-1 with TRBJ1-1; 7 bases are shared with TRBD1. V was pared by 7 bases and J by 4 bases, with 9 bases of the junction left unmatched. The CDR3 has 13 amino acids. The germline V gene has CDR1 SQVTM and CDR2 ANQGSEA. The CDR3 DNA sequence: TGCAGCGGTACGACAGGGTCAACCACTGAAGCTTTCTTT. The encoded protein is CSGTTGSTTEAFF.

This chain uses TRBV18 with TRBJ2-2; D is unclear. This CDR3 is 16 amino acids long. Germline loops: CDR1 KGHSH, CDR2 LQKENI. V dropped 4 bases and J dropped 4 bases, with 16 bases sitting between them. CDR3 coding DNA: TGTGCCAGCTCACGATCCACCCGACGTGGCACCGGGGAGCTGTTTTTT. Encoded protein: CASSRSTRRGTGELFF.

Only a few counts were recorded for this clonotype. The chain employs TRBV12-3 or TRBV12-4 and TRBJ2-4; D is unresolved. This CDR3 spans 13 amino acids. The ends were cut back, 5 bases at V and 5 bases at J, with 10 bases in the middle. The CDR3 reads CASSISRQNIQYF. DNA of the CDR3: TGTGCCAGCAGTATCTCACGCCAAAACATTCAGTACTTC.

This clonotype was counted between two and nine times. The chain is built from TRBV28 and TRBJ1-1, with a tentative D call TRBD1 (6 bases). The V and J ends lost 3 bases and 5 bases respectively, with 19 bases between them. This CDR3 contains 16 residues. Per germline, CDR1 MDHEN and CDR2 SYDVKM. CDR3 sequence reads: CASSFNTGLKGTEAFF. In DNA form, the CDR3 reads TGTGCCAGCAGTTTTAATACAGGGTTGAAGGGGACTGAAGCTTTCTTT.